The 22 T cell receptor beta chains in this list originate from one sample, sequenced in a study of blood T cells in healthy people across ages. Alongside a J-beta primer mix, a sample-barcoded 5' primer served in a second PCR lasting about 7 to 11 cycles. One entry per CDR3 protein results from TCRdb running MiXCR on the 5' RACE reads. The table records approximately 850,000 distinct CDR3 sequences, over 45% of them present only once. Sequencing was done on a sample of blood. These receptors were taken from a man aged 25 to 40 in good health.

The chain is built from TRBV25-1 and TRBJ2-5, with D hard to call. Germline CDR1 and CDR2: MGHDK and SYGVNS. Trimming removed 1 base at V and 0 bases at J, with 6 bases between. There are 14 residues in the CDR3. CDR3 bases: TGTGCCAGCAGTGAATCGGTGTACCAAGAGACCCAGTACTTC. This codes for CASSESVYQETQYF.

V usage is TRBV7-3 and J usage is TRBJ2-3; 10 bases map to TRBD1. Germline lookup yields CDR1 SGHTA and CDR2 FQGTGA. This CDR3 contains 15 residues. V dropped 5 bases and J dropped 5; count of bases not matched to a gene: 7. The DNA of the CDR3 is TGTGCCAGCAGCGACCGGGACAGGGGTATAGATACGCAGTATTTT. Amino acids: CASSDRDRGIDTQYF.

The chain joins TRBV11-1 to TRBJ1-2, with D unresolved. CDR1 and CDR2 from the germline V gene are SGHAT and FQDESV (reference sequence). The CDR3 totals 13 residues. With 5 bases removed from V and 2 bases from J, the gap between germline ends came to 9 bases. This CDR3 is CASSARSNYGYTF. The CDR3 coding sequence is TGTGCCAGCAGCGCTCGGTCCAACTATGGCTACACCTTC.

The chain combines TRBV3-1 with TRBJ2-5, with no clear D. Germline V gene sequence: CDR1 LGHDT, CDR2 YNNKEL (reference sequence). The CDR3 consists of 15 residues. Trimming took off 0 bases at V and 10 bases at J, with 18 bases between the two ends. The CDR3 nucleotides read TGTGCCAGCAGCCAAGAGATGGGTCCGGCAAGCGACCAGTACTTC. As protein: CASSQEMGPASDQYF.

The V call is TRBV11-1, the J call TRBJ2-1; no reliable D call. The length of the CDR3 is 14 residues. The germline V gene encodes CDR1 SGHAT and CDR2 FQDESV (reference sequence). Trimming cost V 6 bases and J 8 bases, with 17 bases left between them. CDR3 loop: CASSTRAGYDEQFF. The DNA of the CDR3 is TGTGCCAGCAGTACCCGAGCCGGGTACGATGAGCAGTTCTTC.

J is TRBJ1-6 and V is TRBV4-3; TRBD1 matches at 7 bases. Germline V CDR1 and CDR2: LGHNA, YSLEER. The CDR3 length is 16 residues. Trimming at V came to 5 bases and at J to 8 bases, leaving 12 bases not matched to a gene. CDR3 sequence (DNA): TGCGCCAGCAGCGTTCGACAGGGAGACCCTTATTCACCCCTCCACTTT. This codes for CASSVRQGDPYSPLHF.

This clonotype appeared once. The chain is built from TRBV9 and TRBJ1-2; TRBD1 agrees at 9 bases. CDR3 size: 15 residues. The V gene's germline CDR1 is SGDLS and CDR2 YYNGEE. Germline trimming cut 6 bases from V and 2 bases from J; bases unmatched to any gene: 8. The CDR3, as DNA: TGTGCCAGCACCTCCGGGACAGGGTCCAACTATGGCTACACCTTC. Translated: CASTSGTGSNYGYTF.

This clonotype was seen a few times. The chain has TRBV5-1 and TRBJ2-1; TRBD2 matches at 7 bases. Trimming took 1 base from V and 0 from J; bases not matched to a gene: 7. Germline CDR1 and CDR2: SGHRS and YFSETQ. The CDR3 is made up of 17 amino acids. CDR3 coding DNA: TGCGCCAGCAGCTTGATCCAAGGCGGGAGCTCCTACAATGAGCAGTTCTTC. This codes for CASSLIQGGSSYNEQFF.

This clonotype appeared a few times. The CDR3: CSALADREGGETQYF. The CDR3 DNA reads as TGCAGTGCTCTAGCTGACCGGGAGGGAGGAGAGACCCAGTACTTC. The gene calls are TRBV20-1 and TRBJ2-7, with 8 positions matching TRBD2. The J call may be incorrect, as the DNA end agrees better with TRBJ2-5. There are 15 residues in the CDR3. CDR1 is DFQATT and CDR2 is SNEGSKA in the germline V gene (reference sequence).

This chain uses TRBV12-3 or TRBV12-4 with TRBJ1-2; the D is unclear. Between the trimmed V and J ends, which lost 6 bases and 4 bases, there was a span of 15 bases. The CDR3 is 14 amino acids. Here the CDR3 reads CASSRTYSSYGYTF. DNA for the CDR3: TGTGCCAGCAGCCGTACGTACAGTTCCTATGGCTACACCTTC.

This chain joins TRBV4-1 and TRBJ2-3; D ambiguous. This CDR3 is built from 15 residues. The germline gives CDR1 MGHRA, CDR2 YSYEKL. The V end was cut by 1 base, the J end by 0 bases, with 8 bases between. CDR3 in DNA: TGCGCCAGCAGCCAAGGAGCCCCGAGCACAGATACGCAGTATTTT. Translation: CASSQGAPSTDTQYF.

The V and J genes are TRBV9 and TRBJ2-1, with D perhaps matching TRBD1 or TRBD2 (5 bases each). The CDR3 is made up of 13 amino acids. V shed 0 bases and J shed 8 bases, with 9 bases lying between them. CDR1 is SGDLS, CDR2 YYNGEE, per germline. The DNA for the CDR3 is TGTGCCAGCAGCGTAGCAGGGCGGGATGAGCAGTTCTTC. Translated, it gives CASSVAGRDEQFF.

V and J are TRBV6-5 and TRBJ2-3, with TRBD2 matching over 8 bases. Germline-derived CDR1 and CDR2 are MNHEY and SVGAGI. The V and J ends lost 6 bases and 7 bases, in that order; junction bases with no gene match: 15. This CDR3 is 16 amino acids long. The CDR3 loop reads CASSRAGADLENTQYF. CDR3 coding DNA: TGTGCCAGCAGCCGAGCGGGGGCGGACCTGGAAAATACGCAGTATTTT.

This chain connects TRBV12-5 to TRBJ2-7; D is unclear. The germline gives CDR1 LGHNT, CDR2 FRNRAP. Trimming took 1 base from V and 7 from J, leaving 5 bases between them. CDR3 size: 11 residues. As DNA, the CDR3 is TGTGCTAGTGGTTTGGGGCAGGAGCAGTACTTC. Translating it yields CASGLGQEQYF. Complete variable domain (other parts from reference TRBV12-5 and TRBJ2-7): DARVTQTPRHKVTEMGQEVTMRCQPILGHNTVFWYRQTMMQGLELLAYFRNRAPLDDSGMPKDRFSAEMPDATLATLKIQPSEPRDSAVYFCASGLGQEQYFGPGTRLTVT.

This clonotype appeared many times. The chain carries TRBV11-1 and TRBJ2-5, with TRBD1 matching 8 bases. Trimming at V came to 9 bases and at J to 5 bases, leaving 8 bases not matched to a gene. There are 13 residues in the CDR3. Germline assignment: CDR1 SGHAT and CDR2 FQDESV (reference sequence). The CDR3, as DNA: TGTGCCAGTTCAGGGGGCGCGACGGAGACCCAGTACTTC. It encodes CASSGGATETQYF.

This clonotype was counted a few times. The chain joins TRBV12-3 or TRBV12-4 to TRBJ1-2; D uncertain. V lost 5 bases and J lost 8, with 9 bases in between. The CDR3 contains 11 residues. The CDR3 loop is CASSTLRGYTF. The CDR3 DNA follows: TGTGCCAGCAGTACCCTGAGGGGCTACACCTTC.

The rearrangement links TRBV10-1 to TRBJ2-7; 9 bases match TRBD1. V lost 5 bases and J lost 4; bases outside the gene matches: 6. Germline CDR1 and CDR2: WNHNN and SYGVQD (reference sequence). CDR3 length: 14 residues. CDR3 amino acids: CASSSSGTGYEQYF. The CDR3 DNA reads TGCGCCAGCAGTTCCTCCGGGACAGGGTACGAGCAGTACTTC.

A note on this clonotype: With a much larger clone just one base away, this may be a read error. The CDR3 nucleotides read TGTGACAGCAGCTTGTTAGGGGGCGAGCAGTACTTC. Translated, it gives CDSSLLGGEQYF. This chain connects TRBV7-2 to TRBJ2-7; D possibly corresponds to TRBD1 (6 bases). The CDR3 runs 12 residues. Germline assignment: CDR1 SGHTA and CDR2 FQGNSA.

The chain is built from TRBV28 and TRBJ2-5, with 8 bases fitting TRBD2. Trimming took 8 bases from V and 5 from J; bases not matched to a gene: 16. This CDR3 region has 16 residues. Germline assignment: CDR1 MDHEN and CDR2 SYDVKM. The CDR3 reads CASSFGTGGALETQYF. CDR3 nucleotide sequence: TGTGCCAGCTCTTTTGGGACGGGAGGGGCACTGGAGACCCAGTACTTC.

The V call is TRBV3-1, the J call TRBJ2-1, with 7 bases matching TRBD1. Unmatched junction bases numbered 9, after V lost 0 bases and J lost 10 bases. The CDR3 loop spans 15 amino acids. CDR1 is LGHDT and CDR2 is YNNKEL in the germline V gene (reference sequence). In DNA, the CDR3 is TGTGCCAGCAGCCAAGACGGGTACAGGGGAAACGAGCAGTTCTTC. Its translation: CASSQDGYRGNEQFF.

CDR3 nucleotide sequence: TGTGCCAGCAGCTTAGGAATCTTTAGGGGGGTCGACGATGGCTACACCTTC. Protein product: CASSLGIFRGVDDGYTF. V and J are TRBV7-8 and TRBJ1-2, with a weak D call TRBD1 (6 bases). In germline, CDR1 is SGHVS, CDR2 FQNEAQ. Trimming removed 1 base at V and 6 bases at J, with 21 bases between. This CDR3 is 17 amino acids long.

As to this clonotype: A read error may account for a junction end that differs from germline. The chain uses TRBV6-5 and TRBJ2-3; D not certain. The CDR3 length is 14 residues. Per the germline V gene, CDR1 is MNHEY and CDR2 is SVGAGI. Here the CDR3 DNA reads TGTGCCAGCAGGACGAGGCGCTTGTCAGATACACAGTATTTT. This sequence encodes CASRTRRLSDTQYF.